Presented here are 20 T cell receptor beta chains from one specimen sequenced in a study of early T cells in non-severe SARS-CoV-2 infection. One entry per CDR3 protein results from TCRdb running MiXCR on the 5' RACE reads. The top ten clones hold around a fifth of a sample with approximately 120,000 distinct CDR3 sequences, 15% of them seen once. Sequenced material: whole blood. The receptors come from an adult who was a healthcare worker with PCR-confirmed SARS-CoV-2 infection or an uninfected control (not recorded which).

The genes are TRBV3-1 and TRBJ1-6; no reliable D call. Germline V gene lookup returns CDR1 LGHDT and CDR2 YNNKEL (reference sequence). V lost 6 bases and J 3 bases, leaving 12 bases between the germline ends. This CDR3 is built from 15 residues. CDR3: CASRASGVYNSPLHF. In DNA, the CDR3 is TGTGCCAGCAGAGCATCAGGAGTCTATAATTCACCCCTCCACTTT.

This clonotype was observed a few times. The chain uses TRBV29-1 and TRBJ2-1; D is perhaps TRBD1 (6 bases). This CDR3 comprises 15 residues. The ends were cut back, 6 bases at V and 9 bases at J, with 24 bases in the middle. The germline gives CDR1 SQVTM, CDR2 ANQGSEA. The CDR3 nucleotides are TGCAGCGTCAGGTTCAACAGGGCTCCTACAAGTGAGCAGTTCTTC. Its protein is CSVRFNRAPTSEQFF.

The J gene is TRBJ1-1, the V gene TRBV7-9; TRBD1 is a possible D gene (6 bases). The CDR3 runs 13 residues. From germline, CDR1 is SEHNR and CDR2 FQNEAQ (reference sequence). V was clipped by 3 bases and J by 6 bases, with 11 bases between them. This chain's CDR3 is CASSLNDRPEAFF. In DNA form, the CDR3 reads TGTGCCAGCAGCTTGAATGACAGGCCTGAAGCTTTCTTT.

The table lists this clonotype with a few counts. The chain uses TRBV6-1 and TRBJ1-5; D ambiguous. The CDR3 extends over 13 amino acids. The germline V and J ends were trimmed by 1 base and 4 bases, with 5 bases remaining between them. Germline V gene lookup returns CDR1 MNHNS and CDR2 SASEGT. The CDR3: CASSEGINQPQHF. The CDR3 region has the DNA TGTGCCAGCAGTGAAGGGATAAATCAGCCCCAGCATTTT.

Only a few counts were recorded for this clonotype. This sequence joins TRBV29-1 and TRBJ2-2, with D tentatively TRBD1 or TRBD2 (5 bases each). The germline CDR1 and CDR2 sequences are SQVTM and ANQGSEA. The CDR3 contains 12 residues. V was clipped by 5 bases and J by 7 bases, with 11 bases between them. CDR3 residues: CSVYEGYGELFF. In nucleotides, the CDR3 is TGCAGCGTTTACGAGGGGTACGGGGAGCTGTTTTTT.

V gene TRBV10-1 combines with J gene TRBJ1-6; D is uncertain. The CDR3 sequence is 13 residues long. Trimming took off 6 bases at V and 9 bases at J, with 12 bases between the two ends. The germline gives CDR1 WNHNN, CDR2 SYGVQD (reference sequence). The chain's CDR3 is CASSSTRSSPLHF. The CDR3 DNA reads TGCGCCAGCAGCTCGACGAGGAGTTCACCCCTCCACTTT.

This chain links TRBV3-1 with TRBJ1-5; no reliable D call. With 8 bases removed from V and 9 bases from J, the gap between germline ends came to 11 bases. The CDR3 spans 11 residues. The V gene's germline CDR1 is LGHDT and CDR2 YNNKEL (reference sequence). The CDR3 protein is CASGSGVPQHF. The DNA for the CDR3 is TGTGCCAGCGGTAGCGGGGTGCCCCAGCATTTT.

The table lists this clonotype with many counts. The chain combines TRBV19 with TRBJ1-2, with D maybe TRBD1 (6 bases). This CDR3 spans 12 amino acids. The V and J ends lost 9 bases and 7 bases respectively, with 15 bases between them. Germline V gives CDR1 LNHDA, CDR2 SQIVND (reference sequence). Here the CDR3 reads CASRPEGGGYTF. For the CDR3, the DNA is TGTGCCAGCCGACCGGAAGGGGGTGGCTACACCTTC.

The chain recombines TRBV6-6 with TRBJ1-5, with unresolved D. Germline lookup yields CDR1 MNHNY and CDR2 SVGAGI (reference sequence). The CDR3 is made up of 13 amino acids. V lost 6 bases and J lost 2, with 8 bases in between. As DNA, the CDR3 is TGTGCCAGCAGCCAGTCTGGCAATCAGCCCCAGCATTTT. Translated, it gives CASSQSGNQPQHF.

The genes are TRBV12-3 or TRBV12-4 and TRBJ2-3; TRBD1 agrees at 8 bases. The V gene end was trimmed by 6 bases and the J gene end by 2 bases; junction bases not matched to a gene: 4. CDR3 length equals 14 residues. Here the CDR3 DNA reads TGTGCCAGCAGCCAGGGGGCTTACACAGATACGCAGTATTTT. Its protein is CASSQGAYTDTQYF.

This chain connects TRBV7-8 to TRBJ2-7; D not certain. The CDR3 length is 14 residues. V was clipped by 5 bases and J by 3 bases, with 14 bases between them. CDR1 SGHVS and CDR2 FQNEAQ come from the germline V gene. The CDR3 DNA reads as TGTGCCAGCAGCCCCAGCCCGCGCTACTACGAGCAGTACTTC. This gives the protein CASSPSPRYYEQYF.

There are a few counts of this clonotype. CDR3 nucleotides: TGCAGCGTTGTTACGGATCCACAAGAGGGTCGCACCTTC. It encodes CSVVTDPQEGRTF. The gene calls are TRBV29-1 and TRBJ1-2; no firm D call. The length of the CDR3 is 13 residues. Trimming took 4 bases from V and 13 from J, leaving 22 bases between them. Germline CDR1 and CDR2: SQVTM and ANQGSEA.

The chain employs TRBV4-2 and TRBJ1-1; D ambiguous. The CDR3 is made up of 14 amino acids. Trimming stripped 8 bases from V and 3 bases from J, with 16 bases between. CDR1 is LGHNA, CDR2 YNFKEQ, per germline. The CDR3 loop reads CASSKGPQDTEAFF. As DNA, the CDR3 is TGTGCCAGCTCAAAAGGCCCCCAGGACACTGAAGCTTTCTTT.

This clonotype was observed a handful of times. The chain has TRBV7-9 and TRBJ1-1; a possible D gene is TRBD1 (5 bases). The germline V and J ends were trimmed by 7 bases and 3 bases, with 15 bases remaining between them. The CDR3 is 14 amino acids. Germline-derived CDR1 and CDR2 are SEHNR and FQNEAQ (reference sequence). The CDR3 reads CASTYTGLYTEAFF. CDR3 bases: TGTGCCAGCACCTACACAGGACTCTACACTGAAGCTTTCTTT.

The V and J genes are TRBV10-3 and TRBJ2-5; D is ambiguous. The length of the CDR3 is 12 residues. V lost 2 bases, J lost 5 bases, and 6 bases lay in between. From germline, CDR1 is ENHRY and CDR2 SYGVKD. CDR3 sequence reads: CAISEDVETQYF. CDR3 bases: TGTGCCATCAGTGAGGACGTGGAGACCCAGTACTTC.

This clonotype has just a few counts. V is TRBV2 and J is TRBJ2-5, with TRBD2 matching 7 bases. Germline V gene sequence: CDR1 SNHLY, CDR2 FYNNEI. The CDR3 extends over 14 amino acids. The V and J ends lost 6 bases and 6 bases, in that order; junction bases with no gene match: 10. The CDR3 protein is CASSGLVGVKTQYF. The CDR3 coding sequence is TGTGCCAGCAGCGGACTAGTGGGGGTGAAGACCCAGTACTTC.

This clonotype appeared a few times. The genes are TRBV5-1 and TRBJ1-2, with D possibly matching TRBD1 (5 bases). The CDR3 runs 13 residues. Germline V gives CDR1 SGHRS, CDR2 YFSETQ. With 4 bases removed from V and 2 bases from J, the gap between germline ends came to 9 bases. The chain's CDR3 is CASSPGGNYGYTF. The CDR3 DNA follows: TGCGCCAGCAGCCCGGGGGGAAACTATGGCTACACCTTC.

For the CDR3, the DNA is TGTGCCAGCAGCTTAACTAACGTGGACCAAGAGACCCAGTACTTC. It encodes CASSLTNVDQETQYF. The rearrangement joins TRBV7-3 to TRBJ2-5; D unresolved. The CDR3 contains 15 residues. Trimming shortened V by 0 bases and J by 0 bases, and 8 bases separated the two germline ends. Germline CDR1 reads SGHTA; CDR2 reads FQGTGA.

The rearrangement uses TRBV4-1 and TRBJ2-5; 11 bases fit TRBD2. The CDR3 is 18 amino acids. Looked up from germline, CDR1 is MGHRA and CDR2 is YSYEKL. V shed 1 base, J shed 5 bases, and the junction held 12 bases outside the gene matches. As DNA, the CDR3 is TGCGCCAGCAGCCAAGGCGGGTTAGCGGGGGGGCAACGGGAGACCCAGTACTTC. Its protein product is CASSQGGLAGGQRETQYF.

The V call is TRBV20-1, the J call TRBJ2-5; D ambiguous. Trimming stripped 0 bases from V and 5 bases from J, with 10 bases between. This CDR3 region has 13 residues. The germline CDR1 and CDR2 sequences are DFQATT and SNEGSKA (reference sequence). The CDR3 is CSARDLKSETQYF. The CDR3 coding sequence is TGCAGTGCTAGAGATCTGAAGAGTGAGACCCAGTACTTC.